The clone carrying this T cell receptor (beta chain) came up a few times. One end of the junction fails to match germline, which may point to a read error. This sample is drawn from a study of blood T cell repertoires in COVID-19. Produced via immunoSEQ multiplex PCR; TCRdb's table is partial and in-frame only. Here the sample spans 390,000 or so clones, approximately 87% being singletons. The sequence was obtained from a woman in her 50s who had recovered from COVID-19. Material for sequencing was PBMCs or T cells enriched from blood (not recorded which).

CDR3 bases: TGTGCCAGCAGCAAAGACAGGGTCCAAGAGACCCAGTACTTC. Its translation is CASSKDRVQETQYF. The chain is built from TRBV3-1 (or the pseudogene TRBV3-2) and TRBJ2-5; 7 bases map to TRBD1. This CDR3 has 14 amino acids. Germline-derived CDR1 and CDR2 are LGHDT and YNNKEL (reference sequence).